These 21 T cell receptor beta chains were all obtained from the same sample, sequenced in a study of cytomegalovirus exposure and HLA in healthy donors. 13 Jbeta primers and 60 Vbeta primers were used for the PCR. Assay used: immunoSEQ multiplex PCR; TCRdb lists only in-frame clones, some missing. This table holds under 200,000 clones, approximately 88% found once. Input material: PBMCs. The receptors were gathered from a boy between 2 and 10 years old in good health and CMV-seronegative.

The V call is TRBV5-6, the J call TRBJ2-2; 8 nucleotides align to TRBD1. With V trimmed by 3 bases and J by 5 bases, 12 bases remained unmatched. CDR1 and CDR2 from the germline V gene are SGHDT and YYEEEE. The CDR3 sequence is 17 residues long. CDR3 in amino acids: CASSSLDRAYNTGELFF. CDR3 sequence (DNA): TGTGCCAGCAGCTCTTTGGACAGGGCCTACAATACCGGGGAGCTGTTTTTT.

The table lists this clone with a few counts. The V gene is TRBV5-4, the J gene TRBJ2-2; D is unresolved. This CDR3 is 15 amino acids long. Germline V CDR1 and CDR2: SGHNT, YYREEE (reference sequence). The V gene lost 0 bases and the J gene lost 4 bases, with 10 bases spanning the gap. The DNA of the CDR3 is TGTGCCAGCAGCTTGGCGTCTAAGCTCACCGGGGAGCTGTTTTTT. Its protein is CASSLASKLTGELFF.

This chain uses TRBV12-5 with TRBJ2-7; 8 bases agree with TRBD1. The V gene's germline CDR1 is LGHNT and CDR2 FRNRAP. CDR3 length: 13 amino acids. The V segment lost 5 bases and the J segment 5 bases; nucleotides outside the gene matches: 5. The CDR3 loop is CASGTDRANEQYF. DNA for the CDR3: TGTGCTAGTGGTACGGACAGGGCAAACGAGCAGTACTTC.

The J gene is TRBJ1-4, the V gene TRBV5-1; a possible D gene is TRBD1 (6 bases). This CDR3 has 15 residues. Germline CDR1 SGHRS, CDR2 YFSETQ. Trimming pared 7 bases from V and 6 bases from J, leaving 19 bases between. CDR3 nucleotides: TGCGCCAGCTCGCTTATGGCAGGGGAGTATGAAAAACTGTTTTTT. Translation: CASSLMAGEYEKLFF.

The chain combines TRBV6-1 with TRBJ2-5; a possible D gene is TRBD1 (5 bases). This CDR3 is built from 14 residues. V was trimmed by 8 bases and J by 5 bases, leaving 18 bases between them. The germline CDR1 and CDR2 sequences are MNHNS and SASEGT. The CDR3 reads CASANLRAGETQYF. The CDR3 nucleotides read TGTGCCAGCGCTAACCTTCGGGCAGGGGAGACCCAGTACTTC.

The genes are TRBV2 and TRBJ2-7, with TRBD1 matching 7 bases. The CDR3 is 13 amino acids. V shed 8 bases, J shed 2 bases, and the junction held 6 bases outside the gene matches. CDR1 SNHLY and CDR2 FYNNEI come from the germline V gene. The chain's CDR3 is CASAGTVTYEQYF. In DNA, the CDR3 is TGTGCCAGCGCCGGGACAGTCACCTACGAGCAGTACTTC.

The chain carries TRBV10-1 and TRBJ2-7, with TRBD2 identical over 7 bases. V was pared by 2 bases and J by 7 bases, with 8 bases of the junction left unmatched. CDR3 length: 14 residues. The germline V gene has CDR1 WNHNN and CDR2 SYGVQD (reference sequence). CDR3 DNA: TGCGCCAGCAGTGAGAGTTCGGCCGGGAGGGAGCAGTACTTC. It encodes CASSESSAGREQYF.

The chain combines TRBV9 with TRBJ1-5; D gene ambiguous. The CDR3 is made up of 14 amino acids. Trimming took off 0 bases at V and 0 bases at J, with 4 bases between the two ends. The germline gives CDR1 SGDLS, CDR2 YYNGEE. The CDR3 loop is CASSVGASNQPQHF. The CDR3 coding sequence is TGTGCCAGCAGCGTAGGGGCTAGCAATCAGCCCCAGCATTTT.

This clone came up once. This chain links TRBV5-1 with TRBJ2-3; weak D call: TRBD1 (5 bases). The CDR3 length is 14 residues. V was cut by 1 base and J by 2 bases, with 8 bases left in between. CDR1 and CDR2 from the germline V gene are SGHRS and YFSETQ. This CDR3 reads CASSLKGFTDTQYF. In DNA form, the CDR3 reads TGCGCCAGCAGCTTGAAGGGGTTCACAGATACGCAGTATTTT.

This clone came up a few times. The chain combines TRBV5-1 with TRBJ1-1; D perhaps matches TRBD1 (6 bases). Germline-derived CDR1 and CDR2 are SGHRS and YFSETQ. There are 14 residues in the CDR3. V was pared by 1 base and J by 0 bases, with 7 bases between. CDR3 sequence reads: CASSLTGMNTEAFF. The CDR3 nucleotides read TGCGCCAGCAGCTTGACAGGGATGAACACTGAAGCTTTCTTT. The whole variable domain, remainder taken from reference TRBV5-1 and TRBJ1-1, is KAGVTQTPRYLIKTRGQQVTLSCSPISGHRSVSWYQQTPGQGLQFLFEYFSETQRNKGNFPGRFSGRQFSNSRSEMNVSTLELGDSALYLCASSLTGMNTEAFFGQGTRLTVV.

In this sample, this clone turned up once. This chain links TRBV28 with TRBJ1-2, with 8 nucleotides matching TRBD1. After removal of 4 bases from V and 2 bases from J, the junction contained 15 bases not matched to a gene. CDR3 size: 18 residues. Germline CDR1 reads MDHEN; CDR2 reads SYDVKM. As DNA, the CDR3 is TGTGCCAGCAGTTCCGTCGTTTTGGGACAGGCGCAAAACTATGGCTACACCTTC. As protein: CASSSVVLGQAQNYGYTF.

This rearrangement joins TRBV18 to TRBJ1-4, with TRBD1 as a possible D gene (6 bases). The germline V gene encodes CDR1 KGHSH and CDR2 LQKENI. The CDR3 is 15 amino acids. V was cut by 0 bases and J by 8 bases, with 13 bases left in between. The CDR3 protein is CASSPPGQLEEKLFF. The CDR3 DNA follows: TGTGCCAGCTCACCACCGGGACAATTAGAGGAAAAACTGTTTTTT.

V and J are TRBV20-1 and TRBJ2-1; 8 nucleotides agree with TRBD2. CDR3 length: 11 amino acids. The germline gives CDR1 DFQATT, CDR2 SNEGSKA (reference sequence). The J segment lost 7 bases and the V segment lost 6 bases, leaving 2 bases of the junction unmatched. The CDR3: CSARLANEQFF. The CDR3 nucleotides read TGCAGTGCAAGACTAGCGAATGAGCAGTTCTTC.

The J gene is TRBJ2-1, the V gene TRBV6-1; possible D gene TRBD2, 5 bases. Between the trimmed V and J ends, which lost 8 bases and 0 bases, there was a span of 11 bases. The CDR3 consists of 14 residues. CDR1 and CDR2 (germline): MNHNS, SASEGT. The CDR3 sequence: CASGSGVSYNEQFF. In DNA form, the CDR3 reads TGTGCCAGCGGGAGCGGAGTCTCCTACAATGAGCAGTTCTTC.

This clone showed up just a few times. This rearrangement joins TRBV10-1 to TRBJ2-1; 8 bases align to TRBD2. The CDR3 extends over 16 amino acids. Germline assignment: CDR1 WNHNN and CDR2 SYGVQD (reference sequence). The V and J ends lost 3 bases and 1 base, in that order; junction bases with no gene match: 5. CDR3 region: CASSDKLAVSYNEQFF. The CDR3, as DNA: TGCGCCAGCAGTGACAAACTAGCGGTTTCCTACAATGAGCAGTTCTTC.

This clone appeared once. The chain has TRBV28 and TRBJ1-4, with 10 bases fitting TRBD1. The CDR3 sequence is 12 residues long. Germline CDR1 reads MDHEN; CDR2 reads SYDVKM. After removal of 10 bases from V and 5 bases from J, the junction contained 1 base not matched to a gene. CDR3 loop: CATTGGNEKLFF. The DNA for the CDR3 is TGTGCCACGACAGGGGGCAATGAAAAACTGTTTTTT.

J is TRBJ2-3 and V is TRBV10-3; the match to TRBD1 covers 8 bases. The CDR3 consists of 14 residues. The germline V gene has CDR1 ENHRY and CDR2 SYGVKD. The ends lost 3 bases at V and 6 bases at J; junction bases unmatched: 5. The chain's CDR3 is CAISDDRGRDTQYF. CDR3 coding DNA: TGTGCCATCAGTGATGACAGGGGTAGGGATACGCAGTATTTT.

The chain employs TRBV5-1 and TRBJ2-7; 7 nucleotides line up with TRBD2. V trimming: 0 bases; J trimming: 3 bases; junction bases outside the gene matches: 0. The germline V gene encodes CDR1 SGHRS and CDR2 YFSETQ. CDR3 length equals 13 residues. The CDR3 DNA sequence: TGCGCCAGCAGCTTGGGGGGGGGCTACGAGCAGTACTTC. Translation: CASSLGGGYEQYF.

The rearrangement uses TRBV2 and TRBJ1-4; 7 nucleotides line up with TRBD1. Losses at the gene ends were 1 base for V and 7 bases for J; bases not matched to a gene: 3. The germline V gene encodes CDR1 SNHLY and CDR2 FYNNEI. The length of the CDR3 is 14 residues. CDR3 sequence: CASSEGAGGEKLFF. The CDR3 DNA reads as TGTGCCAGCAGTGAAGGGGCAGGGGGTGAAAAACTGTTTTTT.

The chain employs TRBV7-2 and TRBJ2-1, with unresolved D. CDR3 length: 15 amino acids. Germline CDR1 is SGHTA and CDR2 is FQGNSA. V was trimmed by 1 base and J by 0 bases, leaving 7 bases between them. The DNA of the CDR3 is TGTGCCAGCAGCTTAGAAGCTTTCTCCTACAATGAGCAGTTCTTC. This gives the protein CASSLEAFSYNEQFF.

This chain uses TRBV6-5 with TRBJ2-1; 9 bases map to TRBD2. The germline CDR1 and CDR2 sequences are MNHEY and SVGAGI. This CDR3 region has 16 residues. V shed 3 bases, J shed 6 bases, and the junction held 9 bases outside the gene matches. In nucleotides, the CDR3 is TGTGCCAGCAGTTATCGGCGGGAGGGCCGGGTCAATGAGCAGTTCTTC. Translation: CASSYRREGRVNEQFF.